This record looks at one T cell receptor beta chain sequence and its context. The antigen remains unidentified. One end of the junction is discordant with germline, which a read error may explain. TCRdb recomputed calls from the RT-PCR reads with MiXCR, one row per CDR3 protein. The data hold under 800,000 distinct CDR3 sequences, with approximately 14% observed a single time. This entry comes from a study of response to subunit inactivated influenza vaccine. General study points: A suggestion made by the authors is that each seasonal influenza vaccination recruits few new T cells.

Germline-derived CDR1 and CDR2 are SGHAT and FQNNGV. The CDR3 consists of 11 residues. J is TRBJ2-1 and V is TRBV11-2; D is unresolved. The sample was PBMCs from blood, taken around two weeks before vaccination. This receptor was obtained from a man aged 50-60 years who received an inactivated influenza vaccine. In DNA, the CDR3 is TGTACCAGCAGCCCATACAATGAGCAGTTCTTC. It yields the protein CTSSPYNEQFF. Looking up the rest from reference TRBV11-2 and TRBJ2-1 gives the full variable domain: EAGVAQSPRYKIIEKRQSVAFWCNPISGHATLYWYQQILGQGPKLLIQFQNNGVVDDSQLPKDRFSAERLKGVDSTLKIQPAKLEDSAVYLCTSSPYNEQFFGPGTRLTVL.